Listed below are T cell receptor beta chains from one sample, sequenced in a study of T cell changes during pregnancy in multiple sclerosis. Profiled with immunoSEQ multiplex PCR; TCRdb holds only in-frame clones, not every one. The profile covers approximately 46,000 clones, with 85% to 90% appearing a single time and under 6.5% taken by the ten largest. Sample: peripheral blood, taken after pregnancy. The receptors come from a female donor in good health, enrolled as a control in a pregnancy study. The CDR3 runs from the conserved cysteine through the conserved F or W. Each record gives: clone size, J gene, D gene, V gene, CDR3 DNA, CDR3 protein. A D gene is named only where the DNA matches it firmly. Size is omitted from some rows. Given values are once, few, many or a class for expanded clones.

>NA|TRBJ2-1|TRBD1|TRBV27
TGTGCCAGCAGTCGACAGGGGAATGAGCAGTTCTTC
CASSRQGNEQFF
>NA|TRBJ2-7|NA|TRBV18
TGTGCCAGCTCACCACCTCGGGGGTCCTACGAGCAGTACTTC
CASSPPRGSYEQYF
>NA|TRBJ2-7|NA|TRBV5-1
TGCGCCAGCAGCTTGGGCGCTTACGAGCAGTACTTC
CASSLGAYEQYF
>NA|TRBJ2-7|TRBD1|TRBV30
TGTGCCTGGAGCAGCGGGACAGGGTCCTACGAGCAGTACTTC
CAWSSGTGSYEQYF
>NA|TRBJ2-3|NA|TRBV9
TGTGCCAGCAGCGCGGGGGGCACCTTACAAGATACGCAGTATTTT
CASSAGGTLQDTQYF
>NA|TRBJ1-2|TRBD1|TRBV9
TGTGCCAGCAGCGTAGGTGGGACCCAACAGGGGATCGGCTACACCTTC
CASSVGGTQQGIGYTF
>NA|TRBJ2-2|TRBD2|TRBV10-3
TGTGCCATCAGTGAGAGGCTAGCGGGAGGATCCACCGGGGAGCTGTTTTTT
CAISERLAGGSTGELFF
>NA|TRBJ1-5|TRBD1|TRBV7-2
TGTGCCAGCAGCTTAGAAGGACAGGGTAATCAGCCCCAGCATTTT
CASSLEGQGNQPQHF
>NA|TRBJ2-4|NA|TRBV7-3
TGTGCCAGCAGCCTCTACGGGTCCGGGGCCAAAAACATTCAGTACTTC
CASSLYGSGAKNIQYF
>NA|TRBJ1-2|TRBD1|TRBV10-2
TGCGCCAGCAGTGAAAATTCAGGGGGAGGACACTATGGCTACACCTTC
CASSENSGGGHYGYTF
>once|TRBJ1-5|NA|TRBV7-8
TGTGCCAGCAGCTTACGCGTGGACAGTCTTAATCAGCCCCAGCATTTT
CASSLRVDSLNQPQHF
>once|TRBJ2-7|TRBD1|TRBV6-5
TGTGCCAGCAGTACGGGGACAGGGTCCTACGAGCAGTACTTC
CASSTGTGSYEQYF
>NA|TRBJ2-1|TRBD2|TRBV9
TGTGCCAGCAGCGTAGAAGCGGGGGATTCTTACTACAATGAGCAGTTCTTC
CASSVEAGDSYYNEQFF
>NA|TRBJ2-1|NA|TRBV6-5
TGTGCCAGCAGTTACTCTCCCGGTTACAATGAGCAGTTCTTC
CASSYSPGYNEQFF
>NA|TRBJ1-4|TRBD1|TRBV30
TGTGCCTGGAGTGCGGACAGGGAAAAACTGTTTTTT
CAWSADREKLFF
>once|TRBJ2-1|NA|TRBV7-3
TGTGCCAGCAGCCTGTCGGGCGGGGAGCAGTTCTTC
CASSLSGGEQFF
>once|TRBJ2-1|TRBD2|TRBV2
TGTGCCAGCAGTGGACTAGCGGGATCCTACAATGAGCAGTTCTTC
CASSGLAGSYNEQFF
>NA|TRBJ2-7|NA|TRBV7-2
TGTGCCAGCAGCCCTATTACAGCTTCCTACGAGCAGTACTTC
CASSPITASYEQYF
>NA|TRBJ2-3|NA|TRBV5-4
TGTGCCAGCAGCTTGGGAGTTGCTGTCTCCACCACAGATACGCAGTATTTT
CASSLGVAVSTTDTQYF
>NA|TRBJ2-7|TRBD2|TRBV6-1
TGTGCCAGCAGATTACAGGGCGGGGGGTCCTACGAGCAGTACTTC
CASRLQGGGSYEQYF
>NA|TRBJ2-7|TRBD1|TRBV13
TGTGCCAGCAGCTTAGAGACCGGGACAGTAGCCTACGAGCAGTACTTC
CASSLETGTVAYEQYF
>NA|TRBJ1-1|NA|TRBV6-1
TGTGCCAGCAGTGTTGACAGAATTGAAGCTTTCTTT
CASSVDRIEAFF
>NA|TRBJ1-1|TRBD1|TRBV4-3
TGCGCCAGCAGCCGTGGGACAGGACTCGAAGAAGCTTTCTTT
CASSRGTGLEEAFF
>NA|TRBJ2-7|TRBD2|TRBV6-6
TGTGCCAGCAGGCCCACTAGCGGTAGCTCCTACGAGCAGTACTTC
CASRPTSGSSYEQYF
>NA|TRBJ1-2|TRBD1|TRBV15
TGTGCCACCAGCAGGGGGGACAGCGGAGACTATGGCTACACCTTC
CATSRGDSGDYGYTF
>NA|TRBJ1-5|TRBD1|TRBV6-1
TGTGCCAGCAGTGATCATGGGACAGGGAATCAGCCCCAGCATTTT
CASSDHGTGNQPQHF
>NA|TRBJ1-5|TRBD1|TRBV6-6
TGTGCCAGCAGTTCGACAGGGGATAGCAATCAGCCCCAGCATTTT
CASSSTGDSNQPQHF
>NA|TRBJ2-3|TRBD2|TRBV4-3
TGCGCCAGCAGCCGGACTAGCGGGGCCAACAGAGATACGCAGTATTTT
CASSRTSGANRDTQYF
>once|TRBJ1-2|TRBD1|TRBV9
TGTGCCAGCAGCGCCCGCGTCGGGGGACAGGGCTATGGCTACACCTTC
CASSARVGGQGYGYTF
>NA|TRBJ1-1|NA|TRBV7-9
TGTGCCAGCAGCTTACAGATGAACACTGAAGCTTTCTTT
CASSLQMNTEAFF
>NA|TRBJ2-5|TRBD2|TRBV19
TGTGCCAGTAGGGGACTAGCGGACATTAGGGAGACCCAGTACTTC
CASRGLADIRETQYF
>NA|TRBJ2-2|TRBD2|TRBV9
TGTGCCAGCAGCGTAGATCTAGCGGTAACTAACACCGGGGAGCTGTTTTTT
CASSVDLAVTNTGELFF
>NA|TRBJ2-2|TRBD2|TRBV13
TGTGCCAGCAGTTCGCGCGGGGGGCGGAACACCGGGGAGCTGTTTTTT
CASSSRGGRNTGELFF
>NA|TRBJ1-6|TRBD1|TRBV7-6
TGTGCCAGCAGCTCAAGAGGGGGCCCCCTCCACTTT
CASSSRGGPLHF
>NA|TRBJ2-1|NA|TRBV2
TGTGCCAGCAGTGAAGCGCTTCTAGATGAGCAGTTCTTC
CASSEALLDEQFF
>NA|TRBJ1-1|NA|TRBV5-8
TGTGCCAGCAGCTCCCTGACAGGCCCACCAAGGATCCCTGAAGCTTTCTTT
CASSSLTGPPRIPEAFF
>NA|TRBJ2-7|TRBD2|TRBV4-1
TGCGCCAGCAGTTCAGCTCAGTGGGGGGGGAACTACGAGCAGTACTTC
CASSSAQWGGNYEQYF
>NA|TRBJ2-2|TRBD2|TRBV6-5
TGTGGAGCGGGAGAGACCGGGGAGCTGTTTTTT
CGAGETGELFF
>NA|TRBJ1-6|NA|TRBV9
TGTGCCAGCAGCGGCGGGGCGAATAATTCACCCCTCCACTTT
CASSGGANNSPLHF
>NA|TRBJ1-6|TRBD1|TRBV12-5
TGTGCTAGTGGCACAGGGGTCTCTTACTCACCCCTCCACTTT
CASGTGVSYSPLHF
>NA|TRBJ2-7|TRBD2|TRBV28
TGTGCCAGCAGTTTCCAACTACTAGCGCAACCCTACGAGCAGTACTTC
CASSFQLLAQPYEQYF
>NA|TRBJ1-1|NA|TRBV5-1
TGCGCCAGCAGCCCAAAGGGCAGGGCCGTCGGGTACACTGAAGCTTTCTTT
CASSPKGRAVGYTEAFF
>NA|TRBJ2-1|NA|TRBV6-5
TGTGCCAGCAGTTCTGGGGACTTTTCCTACAATGAGCAGTTCTTC
CASSSGDFSYNEQFF
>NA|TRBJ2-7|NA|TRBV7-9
TGTGCCAGCAGCTCCCGAGGAGGAACCTCCTACGAGCAGTACTTC
CASSSRGGTSYEQYF
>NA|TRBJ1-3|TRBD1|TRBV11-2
TGTGCCAGCAGCGCACACGGACAGGGTACGGGAGGAAACACCATATATTTT
CASSAHGQGTGGNTIYF
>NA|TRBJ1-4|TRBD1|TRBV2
TGTGCCAGCAGCGGGGGGACAGGGGGCCTGGGGAAACGACTGTTTTTT
CASSGGTGGLGKRLFF
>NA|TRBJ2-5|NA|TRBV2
TGTGCCAGCAATCAACTAGGAGCTCGGGAGACCCAGTACTTC
CASNQLGARETQYF
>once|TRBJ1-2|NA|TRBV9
TGTGCCAGCAGCGTCGAGGATGGCTATGGCTACACCTTC
CASSVEDGYGYTF
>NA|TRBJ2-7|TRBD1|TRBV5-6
TGTGCCAGCAGCTTCAGACAGGGTCGGCACGAGCAGTACTTC
CASSFRQGRHEQYF
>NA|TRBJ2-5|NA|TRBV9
TGTGCCAGCAGCCCCCCCCCGGGATACGAGACCCAGTACTTC
CASSPPPGYETQYF
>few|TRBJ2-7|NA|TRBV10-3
TGTGCCATCAGTGTAACGGGGTACGAGCAGTACTTC
CAISVTGYEQYF
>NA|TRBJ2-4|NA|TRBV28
TGTGCCAGCAGTTTCCCGTACACCGACAAAAACATTCAGTACTTC
CASSFPYTDKNIQYF
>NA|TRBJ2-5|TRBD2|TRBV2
TGTGCCAGGGGCGGGGGGGAAGAGACCCAGTACTTC
CARGGGEETQYF
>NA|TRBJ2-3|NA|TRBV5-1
TGCGCCAGCAGTTCGGCGGTTACTAGCACAGATACGCAGTATTTT
CASSSAVTSTDTQYF
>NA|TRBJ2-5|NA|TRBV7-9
TGTGCCAGCAGCTTAGCGGAGTTCCAAGAGACCCAGTACTTC
CASSLAEFQETQYF